Shown below are 8 T cell receptor beta chains from a single sample sequenced in a study of blood T cell repertoires in COVID-19. The repertoire was sequenced with immunoSEQ multiplex PCR; TCRdb's copy has only in-frame clones and lacks some. Of 150,000 or so clones in the sample, around 86% were seen once. The sample consisted of peripheral blood. The receptors shown here come from a man older than 75 with acute or convalescent COVID-19.

The chain links TRBV2 to TRBJ1-1, with D perhaps TRBD1 (5 bases). Germline assignment: CDR1 SNHLY and CDR2 FYNNEI. The CDR3 extends over 13 amino acids. V lost 4 bases and J lost 5, with 11 bases in between. CDR3 sequence reads: CASSAEGATEAFF. DNA for the CDR3: TGTGCCAGCAGTGCCGAAGGGGCAACTGAAGCTTTCTTT.

The chain carries TRBV4-1 and TRBJ1-2; D possibly corresponds to TRBD1 (6 bases). V lost 0 bases, J lost 2 bases, and 10 bases lay in between. The V gene's germline CDR1 is MGHRA and CDR2 YSYEKL. The CDR3 is 15 residues long. CDR3 protein: CASSQDPQGNYGYTF. In nucleotides, the CDR3 is TGCGCCAGCAGCCAAGATCCCCAGGGGAACTATGGCTACACCTTC.

The rearrangement uses TRBV18 and TRBJ2-1; D ambiguous. The germline V gene encodes CDR1 KGHSH and CDR2 LQKENI. This CDR3 has 13 amino acids. V was clipped by 1 base and J by 15 bases, with 16 bases between them. The CDR3 nucleotides are TGTGCCAGCTCACCACGCGAGCCTCCAATTTGGTTCTTC. Its translation: CASSPREPPIWFF.

The genes are TRBV28 and TRBJ2-7; tentative D call: TRBD2 (7 bases). CDR1 MDHEN and CDR2 SYDVKM come from the germline V gene. Trimming removed 6 bases from V and 1 base from J, with 16 bases in between. This CDR3 is 15 amino acids long. CDR3 DNA: TGTGCCAGCAGCAAGGGGGGGGGAGAGTCCTACGAGCAGTACTTC. It is translated as CASSKGGGESYEQYF.

The chain is built from TRBV2 and TRBJ2-7; TRBD2 agrees at 7 bases. Germline-derived CDR1 and CDR2 are SNHLY and FYNNEI. The CDR3 covers 14 residues. Trimming took 7 bases from V and 2 from J; bases not matched to a gene: 8. The CDR3 reads CASKQASGTYEQYF. CDR3 nucleotides: TGTGCCAGCAAACAGGCTAGCGGCACCTACGAGCAGTACTTC.

The V gene is TRBV3-1 (or the pseudogene TRBV3-2), the J gene TRBJ2-7; 14 nucleotides align to TRBD2. The V gene's germline CDR1 is LGHDT and CDR2 YNNKEL (reference sequence). J was trimmed by 3 bases and V by 4 bases; bases with no gene match: 5. The CDR3 is made up of 16 amino acids. The CDR3 spells CASSLRGTSGSYEQYF. The CDR3 nucleotides are TGTGCCAGCAGCCTAAGGGGGACTAGCGGGAGCTACGAGCAGTACTTC.

The V call is TRBV6-5, the J call TRBJ2-1; 8 bases fit TRBD1. With V trimmed by 0 bases and J by 7 bases, 8 bases remained unmatched. Germline V gene sequence: CDR1 MNHEY, CDR2 SVGAGI. The CDR3 is made up of 16 amino acids. The CDR3: CASSYSWTGSQNEQFF. In nucleotides, the CDR3 is TGTGCCAGCAGTTACTCCTGGACAGGGTCTCAAAATGAGCAGTTCTTC.

Only one count was recorded for this clone. The chain carries TRBV2 and TRBJ1-5, with 7 bases identical to TRBD1. Germline V gene data show CDR1 as SNHLY and CDR2 as FYNNEI. V was pared by 7 bases and J by 7 bases, with 4 bases of the junction left unmatched. CDR3 length: 12 amino acids. In nucleotides, the CDR3 is TGTGCCAGCAACTTAGGGGGCCAGCCCCAGCATTTT. This codes for CASNLGGQPQHF.